Below, 32 T cell receptor beta chains from the same sample are listed, as sequenced in a study of blood T cell repertoires in COVID-19. Generated by immunoSEQ multiplex PCR, the TCRdb table keeps only in-frame clones and is missing some. In the table there are 270,000 or so clones, about 81% of which are singletons. Specimen: peripheral blood. Receptor source: a human donor with COVID-19, enrolled during active disease. The donor label of this sample is uncertain.

The chain couples TRBV7-2 to TRBJ1-5, with D perhaps TRBD1 (5 bases). The CDR3 runs to 16 residues. The V gene lost 5 bases and the J gene lost 3 bases, with 17 bases spanning the gap. Germline loops: CDR1 SGHTA, CDR2 FQGNSA. The CDR3 sequence: CASSPPRGVFNQPQHF. The CDR3 nucleotides read TGTGCCAGCAGCCCTCCGCGGGGGGTTTTCAATCAGCCCCAGCATTTT.

The rearrangement uses TRBV5-8 and TRBJ2-3; D gene ambiguous. The CDR3 runs to 11 residues. V was trimmed by 4 bases and J by 6 bases, leaving 6 bases between them. The germline V gene encodes CDR1 SGHTS and CDR2 YDEGEE. In DNA form, the CDR3 reads TGTGCCAGCAGCCTACTCGATACGCAGTATTTT. Amino acid sequence: CASSLLDTQYF.

This clone was recorded only once. The chain couples TRBV20-1 to TRBJ1-3, with D unclear. CDR3 length: 11 amino acids. Trimming removed 6 bases at V and 2 bases at J, with 5 bases between. Per the germline V gene, CDR1 is DFQATT and CDR2 is SNEGSKA (reference sequence). CDR3: CSAPTGNTIYF. CDR3 DNA sequence: TGCAGTGCCCCAACTGGAAACACCATATATTTT.

The rearrangement links TRBV10-1 to TRBJ2-1; 8 bases align to TRBD1. CDR1 WNHNN and CDR2 SYGVQD come from the germline V gene (reference sequence). V shed 2 bases and J 5 bases; nucleotides not matched to a gene: 8. The CDR3 length is 16 residues. CDR3 in amino acids: CASSETTGVGDNEQFF. In DNA form, the CDR3 reads TGCGCCAGCAGTGAGACGACAGGGGTGGGTGACAATGAGCAGTTCTTC.

The V call is TRBV28, the J call TRBJ2-1, with 11 bases that match TRBD1. The CDR3 runs to 17 residues. V was clipped by 4 bases and J by 9 bases; unmatched bases: 14. CDR1 is MDHEN and CDR2 is SYDVKM in the germline V gene. The CDR3 region has the DNA TGTGCCAGCAGTTCGTCCCCCTCGGGACAGGGGGTGGGTGAGCAGTTCTTC. It is translated as CASSSSPSGQGVGEQFF.

The chain uses TRBV5-6 and TRBJ2-7; the match to TRBD2 covers 11 bases. This CDR3 is 14 amino acids long. The V and J ends lost 4 bases and 3 bases, in that order; junction bases with no gene match: 3. CDR1 is SGHDT, CDR2 YYEEEE, per germline. The CDR3 here is CASSQTSGVYEQYF. CDR3 sequence (DNA): TGTGCCAGCAGCCAGACTAGCGGGGTCTACGAGCAGTACTTC.

V is TRBV7-8 and J is TRBJ1-3; TRBD1 is a possible D gene (6 bases). Trimming removed 4 bases from V and 0 bases from J, with 10 bases in between. The germline gives CDR1 SGHVS, CDR2 FQNEAQ. The CDR3 length is 15 residues. As DNA, the CDR3 is TGTGCCAGCAGCTCCGACAGGCCCTCTGGAAACACCATATATTTT. Its protein is CASSSDRPSGNTIYF.

Note on this clone: Distinct nucleotide sequences in the sample also encode this CDR3. This chain joins TRBV5-1 and TRBJ1-4; D is uncertain. The CDR3 spans 12 residues. V was trimmed by 0 bases and J by 7 bases, leaving 4 bases between them. Germline CDR1 SGHRS, CDR2 YFSETQ. The CDR3 DNA reads TGCGCCAGCAGCTTGGGAGGTGAAAAACTGTTTTTT. It specifies CASSLGGEKLFF. Full variable domain (missing parts from reference TRBV5-1 and TRBJ1-4): KAGVTQTPRYLIKTRGQQVTLSCSPISGHRSVSWYQQTPGQGLQFLFEYFSETQRNKGNFPGRFSGRQFSNSRSEMNVSTLELGDSALYLCASSLGGEKLFFGSGTQLSVL.

This clone was seen only once. This chain joins TRBV28 and TRBJ2-7, with 7 bases matching TRBD1. V lost 5 bases to trimming and J lost 6 bases; unmatched junction nucleotides: 7. The CDR3 consists of 13 residues. CDR1 and CDR2 from the germline V gene are MDHEN and SYDVKM. The CDR3 is CASSGPDRAEQYF. The DNA for the CDR3 is TGTGCCAGCAGTGGGCCTGACAGGGCCGAGCAGTACTTC.

This chain uses TRBV5-1 with TRBJ1-2; the D is unclear. The CDR3 extends over 16 amino acids. Germline CDR1 reads SGHRS; CDR2 reads YFSETQ. V lost 0 bases and J lost 4, with 16 bases in between. The CDR3 loop reads CASSLGEAETIYGYTF. The CDR3 DNA reads TGCGCCAGCAGCTTGGGTGAGGCAGAAACAATCTATGGCTACACCTTC.

The CDR3 region is CASSLPSGNEQFF. The CDR3 DNA reads TGTGCCAGCAGCTTACCTAGCGGGAATGAGCAGTTCTTC. The chain uses TRBV7-2 and TRBJ2-1; 8 nucleotides align to TRBD2. The CDR3 has 13 residues. Germline V gene data show CDR1 as SGHTA and CDR2 as FQGNSA. V was clipped by 2 bases and J by 7 bases; unmatched bases: 1.

The chain uses TRBV2 and TRBJ1-1; D unclear. The germline CDR1 and CDR2 sequences are SNHLY and FYNNEI. V lost 4 bases and J 1 base, leaving 7 bases between the germline ends. The CDR3 contains 13 residues. CDR3 DNA: TGTGCCAGCAGTGCGAAGCAGAACACTGAAGCTTTCTTT. Translation: CASSAKQNTEAFF.

This clone was found once. The rearrangement links TRBV5-1 to TRBJ2-4, with 10 bases identical to TRBD2. The CDR3 loop spans 16 amino acids. Trimming removed 4 bases from V and 2 bases from J; junction bases left unmatched: 6. In germline, CDR1 is SGHRS, CDR2 YFSETQ. The CDR3 nucleotides are TGCGCCAGCAGCCAGACGGGACTAGCGTCCAAAAACATTCAGTACTTC. It is translated as CASSQTGLASKNIQYF.

This rearrangement joins TRBV6-4 to TRBJ2-3; the match to TRBD2 covers 7 bases. Germline assignment: CDR1 MRHNA and CDR2 SNTAGT. The CDR3 is 15 amino acids. Germline trimming cut 5 bases from V and 2 bases from J; bases unmatched to any gene: 7. The CDR3 spells CASSRERGDTDTQYF. CDR3 coding DNA: TGTGCCAGCAGTAGGGAGCGGGGAGACACAGATACGCAGTATTTT.

CDR3 protein: CASSAKTGGYTEAFF. DNA for the CDR3: TGTGCCAGCAGCGCCAAGACAGGGGGCTACACTGAAGCTTTCTTT. This chain links TRBV7-2 with TRBJ1-1; 10 bases align to TRBD1. This CDR3 region has 15 residues. V shed 5 bases and J 3 bases; nucleotides not matched to a gene: 6. Germline V lookup: CDR1 SGHTA, CDR2 FQGNSA.

The chain employs TRBV19 and TRBJ2-3; 14 positions match TRBD2. V trimming: 3 bases; J trimming: 1 base; junction bases outside the gene matches: 6. The germline V gene has CDR1 LNHDA and CDR2 SQIVND (reference sequence). There are 18 residues in the CDR3. The CDR3 loop reads CASSMGTSGSAGTDTQYF. The DNA of the CDR3 is TGTGCCAGTAGTATGGGGACTAGCGGGAGTGCCGGCACAGATACGCAGTATTTT.

This clone has just one count. The rearrangement uses TRBV3-1 (or the pseudogene TRBV3-2) and TRBJ1-1, with no clear D. This CDR3 comprises 13 residues. The ends were cut back, 0 bases at V and 5 bases at J, with 7 bases in the middle. The germline gives CDR1 LGHDT, CDR2 YNNKEL (reference sequence). CDR3 in DNA: TGTGCCAGCAGCCAAGAGGGGAGGACTGAAGCTTTCTTT. Translating gives CASSQEGRTEAFF.

V is TRBV3-1 (or the pseudogene TRBV3-2) and J is TRBJ2-1; 12 bases agree with TRBD2. Unmatched junction bases numbered 0, after V lost 0 bases and J lost 3 bases. CDR3 length: 16 residues. Germline V gene lookup returns CDR1 LGHDT and CDR2 YNNKEL (reference sequence). CDR3 in amino acids: CASSQETSGGYNEQFF. The CDR3 nucleotides are TGTGCCAGCAGCCAAGAGACTAGCGGGGGCTACAATGAGCAGTTCTTC.

The chain combines TRBV10-2 with TRBJ2-7; no clear D. The CDR3 loop spans 12 amino acids. Germline-derived CDR1 and CDR2 are WSHSY and SAAADI. The V end was cut by 2 bases, the J end by 5 bases, with 7 bases between. The CDR3 DNA reads as TGCGCCAGCAGTGAGGCAGGCCACGAGCAGTACTTC. Translating gives CASSEAGHEQYF.

CDR3 nucleotide sequence: TGTGCCAGCGGACGGGACAGGGTTGGGGATCAGCCCCAGCATTTT. Its protein is CASGRDRVGDQPQHF. This chain uses TRBV2 with TRBJ1-5; 9 bases fit TRBD1. The ends lost 8 bases at V and 5 bases at J; junction bases unmatched: 10. This CDR3 has 15 residues. Germline loops: CDR1 SNHLY, CDR2 FYNNEI.

The V and J genes are TRBV5-1 and TRBJ1-4, with a tentative D call TRBD1 (5 bases). Trimming pared 0 bases from V and 5 bases from J, leaving 14 bases between. The V gene's germline CDR1 is SGHRS and CDR2 YFSETQ. This CDR3 is built from 16 residues. The CDR3 sequence: CASSLGPQGENEKLFF. CDR3 nucleotides: TGCGCCAGCAGCTTGGGGCCTCAGGGTGAGAATGAAAAACTGTTTTTT.

The V and J genes are TRBV24-1 and TRBJ1-2; no reliable D call. This CDR3 spans 14 amino acids. Germline-derived CDR1 and CDR2 are KGHDR and SFDVKD. The ends were cut back, 4 bases at V and 3 bases at J, with 11 bases in the middle. The CDR3 nucleotides read TGTGCCACCAGTGAGGCGGGGAAGGACTATGGCTACACCTTC. As protein: CATSEAGKDYGYTF.

This chain's CDR3 is CASSGGQRGGYTF. The CDR3 coding sequence is TGTGCCAGCAGCGGGGGACAGCGCGGTGGCTACACCTTC. This chain joins TRBV6-5 and TRBJ1-2; 7 bases are a match to TRBD1. V was pared by 6 bases and J by 7 bases, with 8 bases of the junction left unmatched. This CDR3 is 13 amino acids long. Germline V gene sequence: CDR1 MNHEY, CDR2 SVGAGI.

The CDR3 loop reads CASSLKDAREFDSRQYF. The CDR3 DNA sequence: TGTGCCAGCAGCTTAAAAGATGCGCGGGAGTTTGACTCCCGCCAGTATTTT. The V and J genes are TRBV7-2 and TRBJ2-3, with 7 bases identical to TRBD2. This CDR3 spans 17 amino acids. Per the germline V gene, CDR1 is SGHTA and CDR2 is FQGNSA. After removal of 2 bases from V and 12 bases from J, the junction contained 20 bases not matched to a gene.

This clone was recorded once. The chain is built from TRBV2 and TRBJ1-1; maybe TRBD1 (6 bases). Per germline, CDR1 SNHLY and CDR2 FYNNEI. There are 13 residues in the CDR3. The V and J ends lost 7 bases and 1 base respectively, with 10 bases between them. The DNA of the CDR3 is TGTGCCAGCACCAGGGGACAGAACACTGAAGCTTTCTTT. This gives the protein CASTRGQNTEAFF.

V usage is TRBV19 and J usage is TRBJ1-5; D uncertain. There are 15 residues in the CDR3. Germline values: CDR1 LNHDA, CDR2 SQIVND (reference sequence). With 3 bases removed from V and 4 bases from J, the gap between germline ends came to 13 bases. CDR3 DNA: TGTGCCAGTAGTATCGGCGGTTCTGTTAATCAGCCCCAGCATTTT. As protein: CASSIGGSVNQPQHF.

The J gene is TRBJ1-1, the V gene TRBV5-1, with 9 bases lining up with TRBD1. CDR3 size: 14 residues. Germline CDR1 SGHRS, CDR2 YFSETQ. Trimming cost V 0 bases and J 4 bases; bases outside gene matches: 1. The CDR3 here is CASSLGQGGTEAFF. In DNA form, the CDR3 reads TGCGCCAGCAGCTTGGGACAGGGGGGCACTGAAGCTTTCTTT. The variable domain in full, with the rest retrieved from reference TRBV5-1 and TRBJ1-1, is KAGVTQTPRYLIKTRGQQVTLSCSPISGHRSVSWYQQTPGQGLQFLFEYFSETQRNKGNFPGRFSGRQFSNSRSEMNVSTLELGDSALYLCASSLGQGGTEAFFGQGTRLTVV.

The chain's CDR3 is CASSLAPSTGTSPLHF. The CDR3 nucleotides read TGTGCCAGCAGCTTGGCCCCGTCTACAGGGACCTCACCCCTCCACTTT. The V call is TRBV5-4, the J call TRBJ1-6; TRBD1 might be the D (6 bases). V lost 0 bases and J 10 bases, leaving 17 bases between the germline ends. There are 16 residues in the CDR3. Germline loops: CDR1 SGHNT, CDR2 YYREEE (reference sequence).

The chain carries TRBV27 and TRBJ2-7; TRBD1 agrees at 12 bases. This CDR3 is 17 amino acids long. V lost 0 bases to trimming and J lost 5 bases; unmatched junction nucleotides: 8. Germline V CDR1 and CDR2: MNHEY, SMNVEV (reference sequence). The CDR3 nucleotides read TGTGCCAGCAGTTTATCACTTCCGGGACAGGGGGCGGACGAGCAGTACTTC. This codes for CASSLSLPGQGADEQYF.

This clone was recorded only once. This chain uses TRBV9 with TRBJ2-1; D ambiguous. Looked up from germline, CDR1 is SGDLS and CDR2 is YYNGEE. CDR3 length: 14 residues. Trimming left V 0 bases short and J 4 bases short, with 8 bases between. CDR3 sequence (DNA): TGTGCCAGCAGCGTAGCTTCCTCTTACAATGAGCAGTTCTTC. Its protein product is CASSVASSYNEQFF.

The rearrangement links TRBV30 to TRBJ1-2, with D unresolved. The germline CDR1 and CDR2 sequences are GTSNPN and SVGIG (reference sequence). This CDR3 comprises 14 residues. The V end was cut by 2 bases, the J end by 4 bases, with 14 bases between. The CDR3 reads CAWSPGTAAYGYTF. The CDR3, as DNA: TGTGCCTGGAGTCCCGGAACAGCGGCCTATGGCTACACCTTC.

The gene calls are TRBV30 and TRBJ1-2, with TRBD1 matching 7 bases. J gave up 5 bases and V 2 bases, and 2 bases lay outside the gene matches. The CDR3 totals 12 residues. Germline values: CDR1 GTSNPN, CDR2 SVGIG (reference sequence). This CDR3 reads CAWSLGQYGYTF. CDR3 in DNA: TGTGCCTGGAGTTTGGGACAGTATGGCTACACCTTC.